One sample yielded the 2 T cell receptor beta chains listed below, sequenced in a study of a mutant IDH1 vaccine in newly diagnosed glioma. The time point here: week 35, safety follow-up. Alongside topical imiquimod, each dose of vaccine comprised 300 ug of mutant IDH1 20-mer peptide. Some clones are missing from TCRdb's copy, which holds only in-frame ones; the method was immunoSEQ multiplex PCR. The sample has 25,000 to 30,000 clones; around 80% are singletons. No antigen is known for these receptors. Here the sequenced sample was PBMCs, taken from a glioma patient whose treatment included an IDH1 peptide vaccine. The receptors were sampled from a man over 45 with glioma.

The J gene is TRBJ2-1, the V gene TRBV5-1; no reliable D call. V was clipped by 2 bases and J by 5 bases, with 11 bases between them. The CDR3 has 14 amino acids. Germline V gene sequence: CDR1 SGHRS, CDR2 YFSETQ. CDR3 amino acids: CASSFASPNNEQFF. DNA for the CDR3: TGCGCCAGCAGCTTCGCCAGCCCAAACAATGAGCAGTTCTTC.

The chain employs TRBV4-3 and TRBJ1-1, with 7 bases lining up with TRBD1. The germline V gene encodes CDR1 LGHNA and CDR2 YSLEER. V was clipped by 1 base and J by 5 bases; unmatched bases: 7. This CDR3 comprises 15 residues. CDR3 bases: TGCGCCAGCAGCCAAGGACAGGGAGAAGGGACTGAAGCTTTCTTT. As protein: CASSQGQGEGTEAFF.